A single sample gave rise to the 19 T cell receptor beta chains below, sequenced in a study of monozygotic twins with inflammatory bowel disease. TCRdb processed the 5' RACE reads again and assigns one entry to each CDR3 protein, with no DNA. The sample's table shows about 420,000 distinct CDR3 sequences. The sequencing input was blood. These receptors originate from a human donor with ulcerative colitis or Crohn's disease, or a healthy co-twin of an affected twin (not recorded which).

The CDR3 loop is CASRSAGTSGSWANTGELFF. This chain connects TRBV5-1 to TRBJ2-2; the D gene TCRdb calls, TRBD2, cannot be checked with no DNA. CDR1 is SGHRS, CDR2 YFSETQ, per germline. The CDR3 has 20 amino acids.

The chain joins TRBV2 to TRBJ2-5; TCRdb designates TRBD2, a call that cannot be tested without DNA. From germline, CDR1 is SNHLY and CDR2 FYNNEI. This CDR3 comprises 16 residues. This CDR3 is CASSWRTSGDQETQYF.

The J gene is TRBJ2-5, the V gene TRBV5-1; the D call of TRBD2 rests on TCRdb alone, since no DNA is present to check it. CDR1 is SGHRS and CDR2 is YFSETQ in the germline V gene. This CDR3 has 18 amino acids. The CDR3 sequence: CASTTGTSGGPYQETQYF. The whole variable domain, remainder taken from reference TRBV5-1 and TRBJ2-5, is KAGVTQTPRYLIKTRGQQVTLSCSPISGHRSVSWYQQTPGQGLQFLFEYFSETQRNKGNFPGRFSGRQFSNSRSEMNVSTLELGDSALYLCASTTGTSGGPYQETQYFGPGTRLLVL.

J is TRBJ2-5 and V is TRBV20-1; TCRdb gives TRBD1 as the D gene, but with no DNA this cannot be confirmed. Germline CDR1 DFQATT, CDR2 SNEGSKA (reference sequence). The CDR3 is 15 amino acids. The CDR3 is CSARRGPSSGETQYF.

The V and J genes are TRBV20-1 and TRBJ1-2. CDR3 length: 13 amino acids. Germline V gene sequence: CDR1 DFQATT, CDR2 SNEGSKA (reference sequence). The CDR3 sequence: CSARVRNLRGYTF.

This chain links TRBV27 with TRBJ1-5. The CDR3 covers 13 residues. Germline assignment: CDR1 MNHEY and CDR2 SMNVEV (reference sequence). CDR3 in amino acids: CASSLVDSQPQHF.

The chain uses TRBV10-3 and TRBJ2-7; the TCRdb call, TRBD1, lacks DNA for checking. The germline V gene has CDR1 ENHRY and CDR2 SYGVKD. The CDR3 sequence is 12 residues long. CDR3 sequence: CATRGATYGQYF.

The gene calls are TRBV14 and TRBJ2-1; TCRdb picks TRBD1, but there is no DNA to check that call. The CDR3 covers 13 residues. Germline-derived CDR1 and CDR2 are SGHDN and FVKESK. The CDR3 protein is CASSARGSVEQFF.

The chain is built from TRBV10-2 and TRBJ1-5. Germline CDR1 WSHSY, CDR2 SAAADI. This CDR3 has 13 residues. CDR3 region: CASRDEDERPQHF.

This chain links TRBV4-2 with TRBJ2-1; TCRdb outputs TRBD2, but without DNA this stays unchecked. There are 20 residues in the CDR3. Germline assignment: CDR1 LGHNA and CDR2 YNFKEQ. The CDR3 protein is CASSQENLAGGPITYNEQFF.

The chain uses TRBV2 and TRBJ2-7; TCRdb returns TRBD1, unconfirmable since there is no DNA. CDR3 length equals 15 residues. Germline CDR1 is SNHLY and CDR2 is FYNNEI. Here the CDR3 reads CASCGTGPHSYEQYF.

This rearrangement joins TRBV27 to TRBJ2-7; TCRdb calls TRBD1, which cannot be checked without DNA. Germline V gene data show CDR1 as MNHEY and CDR2 as SMNVEV (reference sequence). The CDR3 sequence is 14 residues long. The CDR3 is CASSSWGQTYEQYF.

The chain has TRBV6-1 and TRBJ2-5; the D call from TCRdb, TRBD1, cannot be confirmed without DNA. The CDR3 extends over 16 amino acids. Looked up from germline, CDR1 is MNHNS and CDR2 is SASEGT. The CDR3 loop reads CASSATWGQGGETQYF.

The CDR3 reads CASSSPVEQYF. V is TRBV6-5 and J is TRBJ2-7; TCRdb names TRBD1, which stays unverified in the absence of DNA. CDR3 length: 11 amino acids. The germline CDR1 and CDR2 sequences are MNHEY and SVGAGI.

The chain couples TRBV19 to TRBJ1-6. This CDR3 contains 15 residues. Germline CDR1 is LNHDA and CDR2 is SQIVND (reference sequence). CDR3 sequence reads: CASSIGTADNSPLHF.

This sequence joins TRBV5-1 and TRBJ1-2. This CDR3 has 11 amino acids. Per germline, CDR1 SGHRS and CDR2 YFSETQ. This CDR3 is CASSNRYGYTF.

This chain uses TRBV28 with TRBJ2-1; TCRdb picks TRBD1, but there is no DNA to check that call. Germline loops: CDR1 MDHEN, CDR2 SYDVKM. The CDR3 consists of 13 residues. The CDR3 is CASTPPPYNEQFF.

The rearrangement uses TRBV11-2 and TRBJ1-4. The length of the CDR3 is 13 residues. Germline-derived CDR1 and CDR2 are SGHAT and FQNNGV. CDR3 residues: CASSAPNAEKLFF.

The V call is TRBV4-3, the J call TRBJ2-5; TCRdb names TRBD1, which stays unverified in the absence of DNA. The CDR3 is 13 amino acids. From germline, CDR1 is LGHNA and CDR2 YSLEER. CDR3 residues: CASSQTGQETQYF.